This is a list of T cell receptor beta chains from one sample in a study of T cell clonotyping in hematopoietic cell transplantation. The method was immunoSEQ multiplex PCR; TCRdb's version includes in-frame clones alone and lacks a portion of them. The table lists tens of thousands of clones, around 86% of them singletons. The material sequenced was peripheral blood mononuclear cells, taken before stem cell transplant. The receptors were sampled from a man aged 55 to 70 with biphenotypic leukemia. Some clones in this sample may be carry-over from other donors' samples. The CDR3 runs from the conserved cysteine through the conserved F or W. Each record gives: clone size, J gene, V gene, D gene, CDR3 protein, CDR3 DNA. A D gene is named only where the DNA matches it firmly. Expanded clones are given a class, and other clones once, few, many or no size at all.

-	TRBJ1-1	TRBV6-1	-	CASRRGTIYTEAFF	TGTGCCAGCAGAAGAGGTACGATTTACACTGAAGCTTTCTTT
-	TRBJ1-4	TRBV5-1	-	CASSLEGLEEKLFF	TGCGCCAGCAGCTTGGAGGGTTTAGAAGAAAAACTGTTTTTT
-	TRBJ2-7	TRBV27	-	CASSPGTSYEQYF	TGTGCCAGCAGTCCAGGGACATCCTACGAGCAGTACTTC
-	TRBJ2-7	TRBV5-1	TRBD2	CASSLRQRLAGVTYEQYF	TGCGCCAGCAGCTTAAGACAAAGACTAGCGGGAGTAACATACGAGCAGTACTTC
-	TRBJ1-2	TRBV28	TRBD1	CASKPGTDLNYGYTF	TGTGCCAGCAAACCCGGGACAGATTTAAACTATGGCTACACCTTC
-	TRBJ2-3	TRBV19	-	CASSPPSSAEGDTQYF	TGTGCCAGTAGTCCCCCGTCTAGCGCGGAGGGGGATACGCAGTATTTT
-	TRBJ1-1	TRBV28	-	CASSFPDMGTEAFF	TGTGCCAGCAGCTTTCCCGACATGGGCACTGAAGCTTTCTTT
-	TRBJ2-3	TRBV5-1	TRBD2	CASRLGLANTDTQYF	TGCGCCAGCAGACTGGGACTAGCGAACACAGATACGCAGTATTTT
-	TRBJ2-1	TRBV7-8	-	CASSLASYNEQFF	TGTGCCAGCAGCTTAGCGTCCTACAATGAGCAGTTCTTC
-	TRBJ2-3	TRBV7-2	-	CASSLAYTDTQYF	TGTGCCAGCAGCTTAGCTTACACAGATACGCAGTATTTT
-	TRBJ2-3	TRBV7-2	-	CASTTRGTDTQYF	TGTGCCAGCACCACCCGGGGCACAGATACGCAGTATTTT
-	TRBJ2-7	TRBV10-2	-	CASSGTASSYEQYF	TGCGCCAGCAGTGGGACAGCGAGCTCCTACGAGCAGTACTTC
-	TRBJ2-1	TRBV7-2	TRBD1	CASSYETRGFEQFF	TGTGCCAGCAGCTACGAAACCAGGGGGTTCGAGCAGTTCTTC
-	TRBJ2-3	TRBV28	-	CASSWTKRTDTQYF	TGTGCCAGCAGTTGGACCAAACGCACAGATACGCAGTATTTT
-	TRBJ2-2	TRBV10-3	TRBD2	CAISEKRAGDVPTGELFF	TGTGCCATCAGTGAGAAAAGAGCGGGAGACGTTCCCACCGGGGAGCTGTTTTTT
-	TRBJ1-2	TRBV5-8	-	CASTRDFGSGYTF	TGTGCCAGCACCCGTGATTTCGGGTCGGGCTACACCTTC
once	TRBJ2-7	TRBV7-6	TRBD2	CASSPGLGAYEQYF	TGTGCCAGCAGCCCCGGACTAGGAGCCTACGAGCAGTACTTC
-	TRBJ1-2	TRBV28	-	CASRGAQGSGYTF	TGTGCCAGCAGGGGGGCTCAGGGTAGTGGCTACACCTTC
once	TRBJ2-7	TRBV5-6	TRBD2	CASSFLAGLGEQYF	TGTGCCAGCAGCTTCCTAGCGGGCCTAGGGGAGCAGTACTTC
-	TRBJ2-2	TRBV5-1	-	CASSLDGTNTGELFF	TGCGCCAGCAGCTTGGATGGGACGAACACCGGGGAGCTGTTTTTT
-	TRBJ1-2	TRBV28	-	CASSSWSVGYTF	TGTGCCAGCAGCAGCTGGTCGGTTGGCTACACCTTC
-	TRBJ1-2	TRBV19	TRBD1	CATAPGQHRYGYTF	TGTGCCACAGCACCGGGACAGCACCGCTATGGCTACACCTTC
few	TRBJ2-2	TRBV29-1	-	CSAGDRNTGELFF	TGCAGCGCCGGGGACCGTAACACCGGGGAGCTGTTTTTT
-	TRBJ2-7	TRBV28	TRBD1	CASSLGGQGEQYF	TGTGCCAGCAGTTTGGGGGGACAGGGGGAGCAGTACTTC
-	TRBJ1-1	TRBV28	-	CASSFAMGRRNTEAFF	TGTGCCAGCAGTTTCGCTATGGGGAGGCGGAACACTGAAGCTTTCTTT
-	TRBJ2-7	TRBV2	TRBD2	CASRPGAGVGEQYF	TGTGCCAGCAGACCCGGAGCGGGAGTGGGGGAGCAGTACTTC
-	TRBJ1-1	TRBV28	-	CASRTQGGGTEAFF	TGTGCCAGCAGGACTCAGGGTGGTGGCACTGAAGCTTTCTTT
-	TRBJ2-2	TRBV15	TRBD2	CATSRAIASGNTGELFF	TGTGCCACCAGCAGAGCTATAGCTAGCGGAAACACCGGGGAGCTGTTTTTT
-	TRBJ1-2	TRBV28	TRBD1	CASSLDRGLGYTF	TGTGCCAGCAGTTTGGACAGGGGGCTTGGCTACACCTTC
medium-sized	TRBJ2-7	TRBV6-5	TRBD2	CASSRTSGTNYEQYF	TGTGCCAGCAGCAGGACTAGCGGGACTAACTACGAGCAGTACTTC
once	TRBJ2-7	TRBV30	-	CAWSVKAGVSYEQYF	TGTGCCTGGAGTGTTAAGGCAGGGGTTTCCTACGAGCAGTACTTC
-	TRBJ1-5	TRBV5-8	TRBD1	CASSLVRDRGPGGNQPQHF	TGTGCCAGCAGCTTGGTCCGGGACAGGGGGCCGGGTGGCAATCAGCCCCAGCATTTT
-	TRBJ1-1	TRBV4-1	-	CASSYLGGNTEAFF	TGCGCCAGCAGCTACCTCGGAGGAAACACTGAAGCTTTCTTT
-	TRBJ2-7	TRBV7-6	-	CASSMGGHLYEQYF	TGTGCCAGCAGCATGGGGGGACATCTTTACGAGCAGTACTTC
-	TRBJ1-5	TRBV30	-	CAWSVFPRNQPQHF	TGTGCCTGGAGTGTATTCCCCCGCAATCAGCCCCAGCATTTT
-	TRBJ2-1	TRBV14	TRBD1	CASSQVPRDRLYYEQFF	TGTGCCAGCAGCCAAGTTCCGCGGGACAGGTTGTACTATGAGCAGTTCTTC
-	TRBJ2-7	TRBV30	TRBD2	CAWSVRGGPYEQYF	TGTGCCTGGAGTGTCCGCGGGGGGCCCTACGAGCAGTACTTC
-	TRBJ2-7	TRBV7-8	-	CASSPPDENYEQYF	TGTGCCAGCAGCCCGCCGGACGAGAACTACGAGCAGTACTTC
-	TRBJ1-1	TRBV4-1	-	CASSQDEGIAAFF	TGCGCCAGCAGCCAAGACGAGGGAATTGCAGCTTTCTTT
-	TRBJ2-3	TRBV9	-	CASSVGQITDTQYF	TGTGCCAGCAGCGTAGGACAGATCACAGATACGCAGTATTTT
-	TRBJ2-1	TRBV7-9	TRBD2	CASSPRWTSGRLNEQFF	TGTGCCAGCAGCCCACGCTGGACTAGCGGGAGGCTAAATGAGCAGTTCTTC
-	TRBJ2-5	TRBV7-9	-	CASSLGGPLKETQYF	TGTGCCAGCAGCTTAGGGGGTCCACTTAAAGAGACCCAGTACTTC
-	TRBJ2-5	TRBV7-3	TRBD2	CASSLGVGSGSYEETQYF	TGTGCCAGCAGCTTAGGCGTTGGTAGCGGGAGCTATGAAGAGACCCAGTACTTC
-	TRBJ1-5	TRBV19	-	CASSMGTLPQHF	TGTGCCAGTAGTATGGGGACCCTGCCCCAGCATTTT
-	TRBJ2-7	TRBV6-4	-	CASSDSIIIGVSRRVQYF	TGTGCCAGCAGTGACTCGATTATAATAGGGGTATCTCGGAGGGTGCAGTACTTC
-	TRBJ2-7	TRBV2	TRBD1	CASKETGYEQYF	TGTGCCAGCAAGGAGACAGGGTACGAGCAGTACTTC
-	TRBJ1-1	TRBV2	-	CASNGEAFF	TGTGCCAGCAATGGTGAAGCTTTCTTT
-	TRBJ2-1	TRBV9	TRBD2	CASSVKAGEYNEQFF	TGTGCCAGCAGCGTCAAAGCGGGAGAGTACAATGAGCAGTTCTTC
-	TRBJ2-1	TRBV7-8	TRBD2	CASSLADSSGRYNEQFF	TGTGCCAGCAGCTTAGCGGATAGTAGCGGGAGATACAATGAGCAGTTCTTC